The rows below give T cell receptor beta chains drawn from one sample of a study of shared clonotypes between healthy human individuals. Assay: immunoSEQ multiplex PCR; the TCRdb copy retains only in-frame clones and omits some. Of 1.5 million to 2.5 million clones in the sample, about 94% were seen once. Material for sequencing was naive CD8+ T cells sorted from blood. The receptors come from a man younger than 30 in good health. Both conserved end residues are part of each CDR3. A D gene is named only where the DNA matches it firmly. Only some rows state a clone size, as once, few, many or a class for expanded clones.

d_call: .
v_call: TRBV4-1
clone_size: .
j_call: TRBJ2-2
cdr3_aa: CASSQVSSNTGELFF
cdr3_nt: TGCGCCAGCAGCCAAGTTTCCTCGAACACCGGGGAGCTGTTTTTT

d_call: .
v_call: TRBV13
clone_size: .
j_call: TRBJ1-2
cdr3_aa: CASSPEGGGRGYTF
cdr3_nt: TGTGCCAGCAGCCCAGAAGGAGGGGGACGTGGCTACACCTTC

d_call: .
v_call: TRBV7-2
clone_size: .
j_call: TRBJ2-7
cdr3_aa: CASSFAGNSYEQYF
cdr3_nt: TGTGCCAGCAGCTTTGCAGGGAACTCCTACGAGCAGTACTTC

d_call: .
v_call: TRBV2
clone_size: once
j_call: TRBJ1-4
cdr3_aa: CASRGVTGVNNEKLFF
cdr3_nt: TGTGCCAGCAGGGGTGTCACAGGCGTAAATAATGAAAAACTGTTTTTT

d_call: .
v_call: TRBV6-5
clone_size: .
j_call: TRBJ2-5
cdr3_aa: CASSEYEGETQYF
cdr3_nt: TGTGCCAGCAGTGAGTACGAGGGGGAGACCCAGTACTTC

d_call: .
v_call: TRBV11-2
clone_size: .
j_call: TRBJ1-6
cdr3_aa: CASSPRQAQDSPLHF
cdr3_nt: TGTGCCAGCAGCCCGCGACAGGCGCAGGATTCACCCCTCCACTTT

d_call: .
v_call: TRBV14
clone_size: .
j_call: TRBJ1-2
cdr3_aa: CASSLTDLLQDNYGYTF
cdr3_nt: TGTGCCAGCAGCCTCACCGACCTCCTCCAGGATAACTATGGCTACACCTTC

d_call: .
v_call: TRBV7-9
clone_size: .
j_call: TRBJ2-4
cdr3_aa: CASSLGWDPKNIQYF
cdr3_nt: TGTGCCAGCAGCTTAGGGTGGGACCCTAAAAACATTCAGTACTTC

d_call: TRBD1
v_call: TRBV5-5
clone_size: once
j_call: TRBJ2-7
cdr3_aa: CASTSGGNSYEQYF
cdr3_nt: TGTGCCAGCACTTCAGGGGGCAACTCCTACGAGCAGTACTTC

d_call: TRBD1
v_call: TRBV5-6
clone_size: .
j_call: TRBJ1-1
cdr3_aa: CASSLNPGQGTNTEAFF
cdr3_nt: TGTGCCAGCAGTCTTAACCCCGGACAGGGTACGAACACTGAAGCTTTCTTT

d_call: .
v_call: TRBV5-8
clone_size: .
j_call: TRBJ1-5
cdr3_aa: CASSLVGGEGQPQHF
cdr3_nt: TGTGCCAGCAGCTTGGTGGGGGGAGAGGGTCAGCCCCAGCATTTT

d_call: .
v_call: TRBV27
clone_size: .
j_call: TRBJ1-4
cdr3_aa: CASSLRAYNEKLFF
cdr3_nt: TGTGCCAGCAGTTTAAGGGCCTATAATGAAAAACTGTTTTTT

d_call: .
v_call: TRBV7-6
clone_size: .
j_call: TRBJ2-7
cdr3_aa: CASSLGHMGEQYF
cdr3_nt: TGTGCCAGCAGCTTAGGACACATGGGCGAGCAGTACTTC

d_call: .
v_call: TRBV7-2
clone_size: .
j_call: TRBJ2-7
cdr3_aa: CASSLSWYEQYF
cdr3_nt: TGTGCCAGCAGCTTATCGTGGTACGAGCAGTACTTC

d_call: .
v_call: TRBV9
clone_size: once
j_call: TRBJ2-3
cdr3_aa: CASSVEVVAATDTQYF
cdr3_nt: TGTGCCAGCAGCGTAGAAGTAGTAGCGGCCACAGATACGCAGTATTTT

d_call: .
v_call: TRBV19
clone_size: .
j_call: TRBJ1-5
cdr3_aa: CASSITVASNQPQHF
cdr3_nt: TGTGCCAGTAGTATAACCGTCGCTAGCAATCAGCCCCAGCATTTT

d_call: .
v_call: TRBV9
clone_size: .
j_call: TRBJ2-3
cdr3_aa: CASSVTSGDTQYF
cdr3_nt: TGTGCCAGCAGCGTAACATCGGGAGATACGCAGTATTTT

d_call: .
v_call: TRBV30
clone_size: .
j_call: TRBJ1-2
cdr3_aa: CAWRETGYYGYTF
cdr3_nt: TGTGCCTGGAGGGAAACAGGGTACTATGGCTACACCTTC

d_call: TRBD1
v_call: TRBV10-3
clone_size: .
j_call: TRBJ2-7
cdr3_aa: CAITPGQGYEQYF
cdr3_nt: TGTGCCATCACTCCGGGACAGGGGTACGAGCAGTACTTC

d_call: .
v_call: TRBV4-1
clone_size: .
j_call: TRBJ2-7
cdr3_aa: CASSRAGTASSYEQYF
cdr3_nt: TGCGCCAGCAGCCGGGCCGGGACGGCGAGCTCCTACGAGCAGTACTTC

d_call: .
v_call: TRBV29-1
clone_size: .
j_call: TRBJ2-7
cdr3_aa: CSVAWSGQATFYEQYF
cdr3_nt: TGCAGCGTGGCTTGGTCGGGTCAGGCGACTTTCTACGAGCAGTACTTC

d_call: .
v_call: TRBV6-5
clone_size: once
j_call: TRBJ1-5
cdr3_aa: CASSPSWEGNQPQHF
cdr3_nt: TGTGCCAGCAGCCCAAGTTGGGAGGGCAATCAGCCCCAGCATTTT

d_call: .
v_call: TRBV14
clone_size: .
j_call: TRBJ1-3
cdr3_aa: CASSQLDRSSGNTIYF
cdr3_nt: TGTGCCAGCAGCCAGTTAGACCGATCCTCTGGAAACACCATATATTTT

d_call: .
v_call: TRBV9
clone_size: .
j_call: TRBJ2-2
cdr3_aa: CASTAGAGELFF
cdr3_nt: TGTGCCAGCACCGCAGGGGCTGGGGAGCTGTTTTTT

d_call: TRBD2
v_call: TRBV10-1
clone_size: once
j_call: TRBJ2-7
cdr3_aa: CASSGGGLAGGSYEQYF
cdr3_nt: TGCGCCAGCAGTGGAGGAGGACTAGCGGGGGGCTCCTACGAGCAGTACTTC

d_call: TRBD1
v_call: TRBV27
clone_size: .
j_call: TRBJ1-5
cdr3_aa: CASSSGQGKHF
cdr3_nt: TGTGCCAGCAGTTCCGGACAGGGCAAGCATTTT

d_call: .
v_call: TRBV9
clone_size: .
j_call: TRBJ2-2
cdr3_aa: CASQTGGNTGELFF
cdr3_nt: TGTGCCAGTCAGACCGGGGGGAACACCGGGGAGCTGTTTTTT

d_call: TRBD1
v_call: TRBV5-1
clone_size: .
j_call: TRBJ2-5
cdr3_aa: CASSYGTAQETQYF
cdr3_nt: TGCGCCAGCAGCTACGGGACAGCTCAAGAGACCCAGTACTTC

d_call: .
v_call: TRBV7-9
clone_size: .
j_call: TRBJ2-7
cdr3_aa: CASSPPGDEQYF
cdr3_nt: TGTGCCAGCAGCCCTCCGGGGGACGAGCAGTACTTC

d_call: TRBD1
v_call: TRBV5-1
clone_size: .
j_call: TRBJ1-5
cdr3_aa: CASSNGTGKHSNQPQHF
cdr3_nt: TGCGCCAGCAGCAATGGGACAGGGAAACATAGCAATCAGCCCCAGCATTTT

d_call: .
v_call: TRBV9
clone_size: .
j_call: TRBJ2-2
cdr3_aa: CASRTNPSTNTGELFF
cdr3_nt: TGTGCCAGCAGGACCAATCCCTCAACGAACACCGGGGAGCTGTTTTTT

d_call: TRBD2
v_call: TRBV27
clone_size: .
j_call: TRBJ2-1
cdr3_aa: CASSFWAGGLERDEQFF
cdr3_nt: TGTGCCAGCAGTTTTTGGGCGGGGGGGCTCGAGAGGGATGAGCAGTTCTTC

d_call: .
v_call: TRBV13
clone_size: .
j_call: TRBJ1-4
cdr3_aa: CASSLAGTYEKLFF
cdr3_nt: TGTGCCAGCAGCTTAGCCGGGACCTATGAAAAACTGTTTTTT

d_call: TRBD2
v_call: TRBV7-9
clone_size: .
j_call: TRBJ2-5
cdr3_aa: CASSSAFRASGSEGETQYF
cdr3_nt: TGTGCCAGCAGCTCCGCATTTCGTGCTAGCGGGAGCGAGGGAGAGACCCAGTACTTC

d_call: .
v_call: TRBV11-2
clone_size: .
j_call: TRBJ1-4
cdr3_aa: CASSNRDRANEKLFF
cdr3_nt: TGTGCCAGCAGCAACCGGGACCGAGCTAATGAAAAACTGTTTTTT

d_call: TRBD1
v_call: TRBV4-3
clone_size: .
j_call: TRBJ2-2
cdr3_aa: CASSSTGVAGELFF
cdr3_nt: TGCGCCAGCAGCTCGACAGGGGTTGCCGGGGAGCTGTTTTTT

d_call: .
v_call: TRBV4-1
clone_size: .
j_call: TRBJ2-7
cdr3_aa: CASSIGTPFYEQYF
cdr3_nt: TGCGCCAGCAGCATAGGGACCCCCTTCTACGAGCAGTACTTC

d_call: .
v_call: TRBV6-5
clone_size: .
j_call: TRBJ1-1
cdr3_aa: CASSYPIQGNTEAFF
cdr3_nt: TGTGCCAGCAGTTACCCGATACAGGGGAACACTGAAGCTTTCTTT

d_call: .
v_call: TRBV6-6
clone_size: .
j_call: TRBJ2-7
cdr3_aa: CASSSASYEQYF
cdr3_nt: TGTGCCAGCAGTTCTGCCTCCTACGAGCAGTACTTC

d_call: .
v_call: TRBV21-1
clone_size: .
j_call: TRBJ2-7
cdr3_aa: CASSTPPSYEQYF
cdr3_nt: TGTGCCAGCAGCACCCCCCCGTCCTACGAGCAGTACTTC